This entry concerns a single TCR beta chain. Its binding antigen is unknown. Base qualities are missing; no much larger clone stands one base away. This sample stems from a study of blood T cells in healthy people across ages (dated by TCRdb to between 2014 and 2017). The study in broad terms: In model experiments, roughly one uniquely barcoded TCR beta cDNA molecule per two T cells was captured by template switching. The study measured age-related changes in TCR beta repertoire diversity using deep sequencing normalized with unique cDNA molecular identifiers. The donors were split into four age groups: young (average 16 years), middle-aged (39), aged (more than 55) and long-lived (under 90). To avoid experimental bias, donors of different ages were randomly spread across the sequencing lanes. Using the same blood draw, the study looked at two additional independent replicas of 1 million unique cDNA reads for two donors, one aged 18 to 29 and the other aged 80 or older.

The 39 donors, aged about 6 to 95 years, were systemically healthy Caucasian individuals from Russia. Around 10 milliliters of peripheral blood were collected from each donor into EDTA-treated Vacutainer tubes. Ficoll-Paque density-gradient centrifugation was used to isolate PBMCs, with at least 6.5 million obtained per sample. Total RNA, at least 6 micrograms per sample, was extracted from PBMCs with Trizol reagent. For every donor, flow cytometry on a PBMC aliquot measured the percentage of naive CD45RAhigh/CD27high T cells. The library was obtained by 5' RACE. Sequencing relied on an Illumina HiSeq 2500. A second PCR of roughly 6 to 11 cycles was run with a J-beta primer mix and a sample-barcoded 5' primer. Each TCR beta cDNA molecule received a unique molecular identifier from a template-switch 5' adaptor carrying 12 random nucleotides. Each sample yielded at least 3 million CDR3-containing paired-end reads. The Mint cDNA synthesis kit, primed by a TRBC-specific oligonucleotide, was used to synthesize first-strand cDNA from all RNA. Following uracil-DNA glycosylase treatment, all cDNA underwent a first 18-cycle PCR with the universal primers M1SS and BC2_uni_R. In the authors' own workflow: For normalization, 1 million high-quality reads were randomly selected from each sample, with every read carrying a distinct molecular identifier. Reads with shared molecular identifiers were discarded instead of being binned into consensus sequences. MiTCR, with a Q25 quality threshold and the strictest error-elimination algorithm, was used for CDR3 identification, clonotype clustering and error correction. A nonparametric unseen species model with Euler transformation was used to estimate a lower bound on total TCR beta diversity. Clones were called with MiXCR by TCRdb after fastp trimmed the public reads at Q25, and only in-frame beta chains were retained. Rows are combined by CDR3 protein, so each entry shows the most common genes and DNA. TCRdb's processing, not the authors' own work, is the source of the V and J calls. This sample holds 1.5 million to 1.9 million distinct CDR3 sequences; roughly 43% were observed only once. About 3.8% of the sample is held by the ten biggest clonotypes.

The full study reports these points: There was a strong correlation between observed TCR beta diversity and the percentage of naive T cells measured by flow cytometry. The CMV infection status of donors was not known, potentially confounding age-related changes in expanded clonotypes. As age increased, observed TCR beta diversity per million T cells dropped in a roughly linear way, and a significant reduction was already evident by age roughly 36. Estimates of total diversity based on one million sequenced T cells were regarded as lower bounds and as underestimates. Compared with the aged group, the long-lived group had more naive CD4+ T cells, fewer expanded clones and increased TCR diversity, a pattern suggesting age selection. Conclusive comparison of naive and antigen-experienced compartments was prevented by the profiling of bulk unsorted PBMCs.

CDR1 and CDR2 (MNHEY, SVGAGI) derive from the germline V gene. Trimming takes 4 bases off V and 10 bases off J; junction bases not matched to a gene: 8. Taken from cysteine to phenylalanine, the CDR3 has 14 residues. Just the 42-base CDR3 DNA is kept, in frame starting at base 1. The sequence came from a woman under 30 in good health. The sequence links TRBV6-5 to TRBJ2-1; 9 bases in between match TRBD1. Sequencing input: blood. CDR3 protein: CASSFTQGAREQFF. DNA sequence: TGTGCCAGCAGTTTTACACAGGGGGCTAGGGAGCAGTTCTTC.